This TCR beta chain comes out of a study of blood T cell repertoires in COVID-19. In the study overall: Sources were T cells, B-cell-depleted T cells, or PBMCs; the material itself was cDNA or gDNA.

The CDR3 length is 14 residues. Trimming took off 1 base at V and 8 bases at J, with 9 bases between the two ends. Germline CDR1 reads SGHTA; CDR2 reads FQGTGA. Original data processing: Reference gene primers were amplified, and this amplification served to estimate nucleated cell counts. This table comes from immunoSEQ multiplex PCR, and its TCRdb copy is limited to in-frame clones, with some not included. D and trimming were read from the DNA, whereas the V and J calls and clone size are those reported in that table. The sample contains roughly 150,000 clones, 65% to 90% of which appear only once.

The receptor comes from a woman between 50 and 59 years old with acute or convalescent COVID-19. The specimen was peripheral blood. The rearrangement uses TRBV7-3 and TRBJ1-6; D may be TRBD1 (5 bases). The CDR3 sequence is CASSLMGGDSPLHF. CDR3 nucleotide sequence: TGTGCCAGCAGCTTAATGGGGGGAGATTCACCCCTCCACTTT.